The 27 T cell receptor beta chains in this list originate from one sample, sequenced in a study of shared clonotypes between healthy human individuals. The protocol was immunoSEQ multiplex PCR, while the TCRdb copy is restricted to in-frame clones and leaves out a portion. The data show about 2 million clones, about 95% seen once. Naive CD8 cells comprised CD45RO-negative, CCR7-positively selected cells, excluding terminally differentiated effector memory CD45RA+ cells. The sequenced material came from naive CD8+ T cells sorted from blood. These receptor sequences come from a man between 18 and 35 years old in good health.

The chain carries TRBV18 and TRBJ1-1; 8 positions agree with TRBD1. With 2 bases clipped from V and 0 bases from J, the junction kept 2 bases outside the gene matches. This CDR3 is 15 amino acids long. CDR1 and CDR2 from the germline V gene are KGHSH and LQKENI. The CDR3 DNA is TGTGCCAGCTCACCAGCAGGGGGCCTGAACACTGAAGCTTTCTTT. This translates into CASSPAGGLNTEAFF. The variable domain in full, with the rest retrieved from reference TRBV18 and TRBJ1-1, is NAGVMQNPRHLVRRRGQEARLRCSPMKGHSHVYWYRQLPEEGLKFMVYLQKENIIDESGMPKERFSAEFPKEGPSILRIQQVVRGDSAAYFCASSPAGGLNTEAFFGQGTRLTVV.

CDR3 loop: CASSQFPGLAVNSYNEQFF. The CDR3 nucleotides are TGCGCCAGCAGCCAATTCCCGGGACTAGCGGTGAACTCCTACAATGAGCAGTTCTTC. The rearrangement joins TRBV4-3 to TRBJ2-1; 11 bases match TRBD2. The ends lost 2 bases at V and 0 bases at J; junction bases unmatched: 9. The CDR3 extends over 19 amino acids. From germline, CDR1 is LGHNA and CDR2 YSLEER.

V and J are TRBV4-2 and TRBJ1-1; TRBD1 matches 7 bases. Trimming at V came to 4 bases and at J to 3 bases, leaving 5 bases not matched to a gene. The CDR3 contains 14 residues. Germline assignment: CDR1 LGHNA and CDR2 YNFKEQ. The CDR3: CASSPGQADTEAFF. The CDR3, as DNA: TGTGCCAGCAGCCCTGGACAGGCGGACACTGAAGCTTTCTTT.

V gene TRBV19 combines with J gene TRBJ2-2; the D gene is possibly TRBD1 (5 bases). Germline V lookup: CDR1 LNHDA, CDR2 SQIVND (reference sequence). V lost 3 bases and J 4 bases, leaving 6 bases between the germline ends. This CDR3 comprises 13 residues. CDR3 sequence (DNA): TGTGCCAGTAGTATGACAGCCACCGGGGAGCTGTTTTTT. This translates into CASSMTATGELFF.

V gene TRBV7-6 combines with J gene TRBJ2-1; tentatively, D is TRBD1 (6 bases). The CDR3 contains 16 residues. Between the trimmed V and J ends, which lost 3 bases and 2 bases, there was a span of 14 bases. Germline CDR1 and CDR2: SGHVS and FNYEAQ. The CDR3 coding sequence is TGTGCCAGCAGCTTCCAGGGGAGTGGGGCCTACAATGAGCAGTTCTTC. Its protein is CASSFQGSGAYNEQFF.

The chain couples TRBV4-1 to TRBJ2-1; 13 nucleotides match TRBD2. The CDR3 is made up of 17 amino acids. Unmatched junction bases numbered 11, after V lost 4 bases and J lost 8 bases. Germline lookup yields CDR1 MGHRA and CDR2 YSYEKL. The CDR3 DNA follows: TGCGCCAGCAGCCGAGCCCCCGGGACTAGCGGGAAGGATGAGCAGTTCTTC. Its protein is CASSRAPGTSGKDEQFF.

V usage is TRBV4-3 and J usage is TRBJ1-1, with 8 nucleotides matching TRBD1. From germline, CDR1 is LGHNA and CDR2 YSLEER. CDR3 length: 14 residues. After removal of 5 bases from V and 6 bases from J, the junction contained 8 bases not matched to a gene. The CDR3 sequence is CASSADRGWAEAFF. The CDR3 region has the DNA TGCGCCAGCAGCGCCGACAGGGGTTGGGCTGAAGCTTTCTTT.

This clone was seen once. The chain uses TRBV30 and TRBJ2-5; 11 bases fit TRBD2. The CDR3 sequence is 16 residues long. V trimming: 0 bases; J trimming: 1 base; junction bases outside the gene matches: 4. CDR1 is GTSNPN, CDR2 SVGIG, per germline (reference sequence). The chain's CDR3 is CAWSVGGLAVQETQYF. The CDR3 nucleotides are TGTGCCTGGAGTGTAGGGGGACTAGCGGTCCAAGAGACCCAGTACTTC.

The table lists this clone with a few counts. The rearrangement links TRBV7-2 to TRBJ2-7; tentative D call: TRBD1 (5 bases). This CDR3 is 11 amino acids long. Per the germline V gene, CDR1 is SGHTA and CDR2 is FQGNSA. V was pared by 7 bases and J by 6 bases, with 10 bases between. Written as DNA, the CDR3 is TGTGCCAGCACCGACAGTTCCGAGCAGTACTTC. As protein: CASTDSSEQYF.

To note about this clone: Other DNA variants within this sample encode the same CDR3. The chain joins TRBV11-2 to TRBJ1-4; no clear D. The CDR3 runs to 11 residues. From germline, CDR1 is SGHAT and CDR2 FQNNGV. Trimming shortened V by 5 bases and J by 8 bases, and 6 bases separated the two germline ends. The CDR3 spells CASSLGEKLFF. The CDR3 DNA reads as TGTGCCAGCAGCCTAGGGGAAAAACTGTTTTTT.

This chain links TRBV6-1 with TRBJ1-5; D perhaps matches TRBD1 (5 bases). The CDR3 extends over 17 amino acids. V was cut by 2 bases and J by 4 bases, with 18 bases left in between. CDR1 MNHNS and CDR2 SASEGT come from the germline V gene. CDR3 in DNA: TGTGCCAGCAGTGAAACCAGGGACTACCTAGCAAATCAGCCCCAGCATTTT. Protein: CASSETRDYLANQPQHF.

This clone has a single count. CDR3 region: CASSLSHGYGYTF. DNA for the CDR3: TGTGCCAGCAGTTTATCTCATGGGTATGGCTACACCTTC. The V call is TRBV27, the J call TRBJ1-2, with no clear D. Trimming took off 0 bases at V and 5 bases at J, with 7 bases between the two ends. This CDR3 is 13 amino acids long. Per the germline V gene, CDR1 is MNHEY and CDR2 is SMNVEV (reference sequence).

CDR3 in DNA: TGCGCCAGCAGCCAAGATAGCGGTCCCAGGGGAGGAAACACCATATATTTT. Its protein product is CASSQDSGPRGGNTIYF. This chain links TRBV4-1 with TRBJ1-3; weak D call: TRBD1 (6 bases). With 0 bases removed from V and 4 bases from J, the gap between germline ends came to 16 bases. CDR1 and CDR2 from the germline V gene are MGHRA and YSYEKL. The CDR3 has 17 residues.

This clone was recorded only once. The V call is TRBV5-6, the J call TRBJ2-7; 11 positions match TRBD2. After removal of 3 bases from V and 5 bases from J, the junction contained 10 bases not matched to a gene. Germline CDR1 and CDR2: SGHDT and YYEEEE. The CDR3 is 16 amino acids. The CDR3 DNA is TGTGCCAGCAGCTACACTAGCGGGGGAGCGGGGGACGAGCAGTACTTC. Protein product: CASSYTSGGAGDEQYF.

This clone occurred once. Distinct nucleotide sequences in the sample also encode this CDR3. This sequence joins TRBV4-1 and TRBJ1-5; D gene uncertain. V dropped 1 base and J dropped 3 bases, with 7 bases sitting between them. CDR1 and CDR2 from the germline V gene are MGHRA and YSYEKL. The CDR3 extends over 14 amino acids. CDR3 nucleotide sequence: TGCGCCAGCAGCCAAGTCGGCACCAATCAGCCCCAGCATTTT. Protein product: CASSQVGTNQPQHF.

The V and J genes are TRBV27 and TRBJ2-3; D is possibly TRBD1 (6 bases). V dropped 4 bases and J dropped 6 bases, with 17 bases sitting between them. The germline V gene encodes CDR1 MNHEY and CDR2 SMNVEV (reference sequence). The CDR3 covers 15 residues. The chain's CDR3 is CASSYFRGEWDTQYF. The CDR3 nucleotides are TGTGCCAGCAGTTATTTCAGGGGAGAATGGGATACGCAGTATTTT.

As DNA, the CDR3 is TGTGCCAGCGCGGGGGGCCGGAGCACTGAAGCTTTCTTT. Translating it yields CASAGGRSTEAFF. This chain links TRBV9 with TRBJ1-1, with D possibly matching TRBD1 (6 bases). The ends were cut back, 7 bases at V and 4 bases at J, with 14 bases in the middle. This CDR3 spans 13 amino acids. Looked up from germline, CDR1 is SGDLS and CDR2 is YYNGEE.

V gene TRBV19 combines with J gene TRBJ2-7, with no clear D. This CDR3 contains 13 residues. Trimming shortened V by 1 base and J by 4 bases, and 8 bases separated the two germline ends. Germline CDR1 and CDR2: LNHDA and SQIVND (reference sequence). The DNA of the CDR3 is TGTGCCAGTAGTATAGGAGTTGTGTACGAGCAGTACTTC. Protein product: CASSIGVVYEQYF. Looking up the rest from reference TRBV19 and TRBJ2-7 gives the full variable domain: DGGITQSPKYLFRKEGQNVTLSCEQNLNHDAMYWYRQDPGQGLRLIYYSQIVNDFQKGDIAEGYSVSREKKESFPLTVTSAQKNPTAFYLCASSIGVVYEQYFGPGTRLTVT.

In regard to this clone: This CDR3 is also generated by other DNA sequences in the sample. The V gene is TRBV27, the J gene TRBJ2-3; no definite D call. This CDR3 comprises 12 residues. The V gene lost 5 bases and the J gene lost 3 bases, with 6 bases spanning the gap. Germline V gene data show CDR1 as MNHEY and CDR2 as SMNVEV (reference sequence). In DNA, the CDR3 is TGTGCCAGCAGTAGGAGTACAGATACGCAGTATTTT. Translated, it gives CASSRSTDTQYF.

V and J are TRBV10-3 and TRBJ2-7, with 9 bases that match TRBD2. Germline CDR1 and CDR2: ENHRY and SYGVKD. The CDR3 covers 13 residues. After removal of 4 bases from V and 3 bases from J, the junction contained 1 base not matched to a gene. As DNA, the CDR3 is TGTGCCATCAGTGGACTAGCGGACTACGAGCAGTACTTC. This gives the protein CAISGLADYEQYF.

Worth noting for this clone: This sample includes further DNA sequences coding for the same CDR3. The V call is TRBV18, the J call TRBJ2-5; D gene unclear. The CDR3 contains 11 residues. Trimming shortened V by 6 bases and J by 5 bases, and 7 bases separated the two germline ends. Looked up from germline, CDR1 is KGHSH and CDR2 is LQKENI. CDR3 amino acids: CASSPGETQYF. Here the CDR3 DNA reads TGTGCCAGCTCCCCTGGGGAGACCCAGTACTTC.

The chain couples TRBV27 to TRBJ2-4; D is unclear. The CDR3 runs 14 residues. Germline-derived CDR1 and CDR2 are MNHEY and SMNVEV (reference sequence). Trimming removed 6 bases from V and 0 bases from J, with 9 bases in between. The CDR3 region has the DNA TGTGCCAGCAGGGGTCGCATAGCCAAAAACATTCAGTACTTC. This sequence encodes CASRGRIAKNIQYF.

The chain combines TRBV13 with TRBJ2-5; TRBD2 matches 11 bases. Germline V gives CDR1 PRHDT, CDR2 FYEKMQ (reference sequence). The CDR3 runs to 14 residues. The ends lost 4 bases at V and 3 bases at J; junction bases unmatched: 1. CDR3 residues: CASSWGLAEETQYF. The CDR3, as DNA: TGTGCCAGCAGCTGGGGACTAGCGGAAGAGACCCAGTACTTC.

A remark on this clone: Other DNA sequences in this specimen translate into the identical CDR3. The J gene is TRBJ1-1, the V gene TRBV5-4; D gene unclear. CDR3 length: 13 residues. CDR1 is SGHNT and CDR2 is YYREEE in the germline V gene (reference sequence). The V and J ends lost 2 bases and 1 base respectively, with 6 bases between them. CDR3 region: CASSLGPNTEAFF. Written as DNA, the CDR3 is TGTGCCAGCAGCTTAGGTCCGAACACTGAAGCTTTCTTT.

The rearrangement joins TRBV4-1 to TRBJ1-4; D gene unclear. There are 15 residues in the CDR3. V lost 4 bases, J lost 7 bases, and 16 bases lay in between. Germline lookup yields CDR1 MGHRA and CDR2 YSYEKL. The CDR3 here is CASSPQLGGGEKLFF. Written as DNA, the CDR3 is TGCGCCAGCAGCCCCCAGTTGGGAGGAGGTGAAAAACTGTTTTTT.

The chain recombines TRBV7-2 with TRBJ2-5; no firm D call. The CDR3 covers 16 residues. Germline V gene data show CDR1 as SGHTA and CDR2 as FQGNSA. V lost 5 bases, J lost 1 base, and 17 bases lay in between. CDR3 residues: CASSPNPRATQETQYF. In nucleotides, the CDR3 is TGTGCCAGCAGCCCCAACCCTCGGGCTACCCAAGAGACCCAGTACTTC.

J is TRBJ2-7 and V is TRBV5-1, with D possibly TRBD1 on 5 matching bases. The CDR3 sequence is 14 residues long. Between the trimmed V and J ends, which lost 3 bases and 0 bases, there was a span of 10 bases. Germline CDR1 is SGHRS and CDR2 is YFSETQ. CDR3 nucleotide sequence: TGCGCCAGCAGCTCCTCTAGGGGCTCCTACGAGCAGTACTTC. Amino acid sequence: CASSSSRGSYEQYF.